The rows below give T cell receptor beta chains drawn from one sample of a study of response to subunit inactivated influenza vaccine. TCRdb processed the RT-PCR reads anew with MiXCR; each CDR3 protein has one entry. The sample shows hundreds of thousands of distinct CDR3 sequences, 12% to 15% of them seen only once. The sample was PBMCs from blood, taken around two weeks before vaccination. The origin of the receptors is a man over 45 who received an inactivated influenza vaccine. Both conserved end residues are part of each CDR3. The order of the fields is V gene, CDR3 protein.

V gene: TRBV6-2/TRBV6-3; CDR3 protein: CASSYGMNTEAFF
V gene: TRBV4-1; CDR3 protein: CASSPTSGGQSYEQYF
V gene: TRBV28; CDR3 protein: CASSHFPGANVLTF
V gene: TRBV10-3; CDR3 protein: CAISPSEDQPQHF
V gene: TRBV12-3/TRBV12-4; CDR3 protein: CASSLTYGTYEQYF
V gene: TRBV10-3; CDR3 protein: CAIRARNEQYF
V gene: TRBV5-1; CDR3 protein: CASSLGTDFSYGYTF
V gene: TRBV5-6; CDR3 protein: CASSSDYQETQYF
V gene: TRBV6-5; CDR3 protein: CASSYTPMGGNTGELFF
V gene: TRBV18; CDR3 protein: CASNTPGGEHSPTSARASTDTQYF
V gene: TRBV27; CDR3 protein: CASSFNRENTGELFF
V gene: TRBV27; CDR3 protein: CASSFRGVVTDTQYF
V gene: TRBV10-3; CDR3 protein: CAIRGQSISSPLHF
V gene: TRBV18; CDR3 protein: CASSPGLAGGYEQFF
V gene: TRBV7-8; CDR3 protein: CASSLGLGQINTIYF
V gene: TRBV3-1; CDR3 protein: CASKYGTGPTEQFF
V gene: TRBV11-2; CDR3 protein: CASRRPGLAGQETQYF
V gene: TRBV29-1; CDR3 protein: CSVEDQRASYNEQFF
V gene: TRBV7-9; CDR3 protein: CASSLAGCASQPQHF
V gene: TRBV14; CDR3 protein: CASSQELGRGGYTF
V gene: TRBV4-1; CDR3 protein: CASSQEGIRGSYEQYF
V gene: TRBV24-1; CDR3 protein: CATSDSNSDGMQFF
V gene: TRBV4-1; CDR3 protein: CASSQRYDGVSGNTIYF
V gene: TRBV19; CDR3 protein: CASSIQNTGELFF
V gene: TRBV10-3; CDR3 protein: CAISERVGNTEAFF
V gene: TRBV18; CDR3 protein: CASSLSGGGGTEAFF
V gene: TRBV6-5; CDR3 protein: CASSSSGRAGNEQFF
V gene: TRBV13; CDR3 protein: CASSPRAGQTYEQYF
V gene: TRBV14; CDR3 protein: CASSQGLLTYNEQFF
V gene: TRBV3-1; CDR3 protein: CASSQDYFTDTQYF
V gene: TRBV12-3/TRBV12-4; CDR3 protein: CASSLGYTGAYNEQFF
V gene: TRBV7-8; CDR3 protein: CASSYRQGAYNEQFF
V gene: TRBV20-1; CDR3 protein: CSARGGRALRAEQFF
V gene: TRBV20-1; CDR3 protein: CSASETGLNSPLHF
V gene: TRBV7-2; CDR3 protein: CASSFSGTSRYEQFF
V gene: TRBV20-1; CDR3 protein: CSAHRGGWNNSPLHF
V gene: TRBV6-2/TRBV6-3; CDR3 protein: CASRRPPSYEQYF
V gene: TRBV7-9; CDR3 protein: CASSKAGAEELFF
V gene: TRBV12-3/TRBV12-4; CDR3 protein: CASSLSLGYNSPLHF
V gene: TRBV28; CDR3 protein: CASISSYNEQFF
V gene: TRBV7-9; CDR3 protein: CASSPPYSNQPQHF
V gene: TRBV20-1; CDR3 protein: CSARDTFRGSYEQYF
V gene: TRBV11-2; CDR3 protein: CASSLASLNEQFF
V gene: TRBV11-2; CDR3 protein: CASSLGRAGGGEQFF
V gene: TRBV20-1; CDR3 protein: CSSARWQGAGEQYF
V gene: TRBV7-2; CDR3 protein: CASSLVGYGGSYEQYF
V gene: TRBV29-1; CDR3 protein: CSVNGGTSSTDTQYF
V gene: TRBV12-3/TRBV12-4; CDR3 protein: CACSLEDNPGDSFNTQYF
V gene: TRBV5-1; CDR3 protein: CASSFNTGGQETQYF